These T cell receptor beta chains were read from a single sample in a study of OX40 agonist ivuxolimab in advanced cancers. This table comes from immunoSEQ multiplex PCR, and its TCRdb copy is limited to in-frame clones, with some not included. The sample has about 82,000 clones, 70% to 90% seen once. This specimen was CD4+ or CD8+ T cells sorted from blood, taken in a trial of the OX40 agonist ivuxolimab. All receptors come from an adult with an advanced solid tumor such as melanoma, head and neck, liver or kidney cancer. CDR3s include the opening cysteine and the closing phenylalanine or tryptophan. The D gene is left open where the match is weak. Expanded clones get a size class; other rows say once, few or many, or leave the size out.

D: .; V: TRBV4-3; J: TRBJ1-3; size: .; length: 15; CDR3: CASSQDGGSGNTIYF; DNA: TGCGCCAGCAGCCAGGATGGGGGGTCAGGAAACACCATATATTTT
D: TRBD2; V: TRBV7-2; J: TRBJ2-3; size: few; length: 13; CDR3: CASSPGGSDTQYF; DNA: TGTGCCAGCAGCCCCGGGGGGAGCGATACGCAGTATTTT
D: TRBD2; V: TRBV27; J: TRBJ2-3; size: .; length: 17; CDR3: CASSFSIPSGGADTQYF; DNA: TGTGCCAGCAGTTTTTCTATCCCTAGCGGGGGGGCCGATACGCAGTATTTT
D: TRBD1; V: TRBV7-2; J: TRBJ2-7; size: .; length: 13; CDR3: CASSYRGGDEQYF; DNA: TGTGCCAGCAGCTATCGAGGGGGCGACGAGCAGTACTTC
D: .; V: TRBV7-7; J: TRBJ2-4; size: .; length: 20; CDR3: CASSLVRDIFLLGAKNIQYF; DNA: TGTGCTAGCAGCTTAGTACGGGACATTTTCCTACTAGGGGCCAAAAACATTCAGTACTTC
D: .; V: TRBV19; J: TRBJ2-4; size: .; length: 11; CDR3: CASTVGGIQYF; DNA: TGTGCCAGTACTGTAGGAGGGATTCAGTACTTC
D: TRBD2; V: TRBV11-1; J: TRBJ2-1; size: .; length: 19; CDR3: CASSLGLAGAHPLYNEQFF; DNA: TGTGCCAGCAGCTTAGGTCTAGCGGGGGCGCACCCCCTCTACAATGAGCAGTTCTTC
D: .; V: TRBV7-2; J: TRBJ1-1; size: .; length: 13; CDR3: CASSLDNQVDAFF; DNA: TGTGCCAGCAGCTTAGATAACCAGGTGGATGCTTTCTTT
D: .; V: TRBV5-1; J: TRBJ2-7; size: .; length: 14; CDR3: CASSLFSGVNEQYF; DNA: TGCGCCAGCAGCTTGTTTTCGGGGGTCAACGAGCAGTACTTC
D: TRBD1; V: TRBV15; J: TRBJ1-1; size: .; length: 16; CDR3: CATSRGEGQGNTEAFF; DNA: TGTGCCACCAGCAGGGGCGAAGGACAGGGAAACACTGAAGCTTTCTTT
D: .; V: TRBV14; J: TRBJ1-2; size: .; length: 11; CDR3: CASSQTGGYTF; DNA: TGTGCCAGCAGCCAAACTGGGGGCTACACCTTC
D: .; V: TRBV7-9; J: TRBJ1-1; size: .; length: 11; CDR3: CASSREFEAFF; DNA: TGTGCCAGCAGCCGGGAATTTGAAGCTTTCTTT
D: TRBD1; V: TRBV19; J: TRBJ1-6; size: .; length: 15; CDR3: CASSRGQGNDSPLHF; DNA: TGTGCCAGTAGTCGCGGACAGGGGAACGATTCACCCCTCCACTTT
D: .; V: TRBV14; J: TRBJ1-1; size: .; length: 13; CDR3: CASSAQGNTEAFF; DNA: TGTGCCAGCAGCGCGCAGGGGAACACTGAAGCTTTCTTT
D: .; V: TRBV6-6; J: TRBJ1-2; size: .; length: 13; CDR3: CASSYDRNYGYTF; DNA: TGTGCCAGCAGTTACGACAGAAACTATGGCTACACCTTC
D: .; V: TRBV2; J: TRBJ1-5; size: .; length: 15; CDR3: CASRGLGAGDQPQHF; DNA: TGTGCCAGCAGAGGCTTGGGCGCGGGTGATCAGCCCCAGCATTTT
D: .; V: TRBV28; J: TRBJ1-5; size: .; length: 15; CDR3: CASSLGGVTPGPQHF; DNA: TGTGCCAGCAGTTTGGGAGGTGTCACCCCAGGGCCCCAGCATTTT
D: .; V: TRBV6-1; J: TRBJ1-2; size: .; length: 14; CDR3: CASTVRQSAHGYTF; DNA: TGTGCCAGCACCGTTCGCCAATCGGCACATGGCTACACCTTC
D: .; V: TRBV2; J: TRBJ2-3; size: .; length: 12; CDR3: CASSAFGGTQYF; DNA: TGTGCCAGCAGCGCCTTTGGCGGTACGCAGTATTTT
D: .; V: TRBV5-1; J: TRBJ1-1; size: few; length: 14; CDR3: CASSWGTLNTEAFF; DNA: TGCGCCAGCAGCTGGGGGACACTGAACACTGAAGCTTTCTTT
D: .; V: TRBV18; J: TRBJ2-7; size: .; length: 14; CDR3: CASSPPTASYEQYF; DNA: TGTGCCAGCTCACCACCTACGGCATCCTACGAGCAGTACTTC
D: .; V: TRBV5-1; J: TRBJ1-1; size: once; length: 13; CDR3: CASSFGGNTEAFF; DNA: TGCGCCAGCAGCTTCGGAGGGAACACTGAAGCTTTCTTT
D: .; V: TRBV14; J: TRBJ2-7; size: .; length: 15; CDR3: CASSQTAFDPHEQYF; DNA: TGTGCCAGCAGCCAGACAGCGTTCGATCCCCACGAGCAGTACTTC
D: .; V: TRBV7-2; J: TRBJ2-2; size: many; length: 14; CDR3: CASTPQGNTGELFF; DNA: TGTGCCAGCACCCCCCAAGGGAACACCGGGGAGCTGTTTTTT
D: TRBD2; V: TRBV11-2; J: TRBJ2-3; size: once; length: 16; CDR3: CASSLRLAGGSDTQYF; DNA: TGTGCCAGCAGCTTAAGACTAGCGGGGGGCTCAGATACGCAGTATTTT
D: .; V: TRBV9; J: TRBJ2-3; size: .; length: 13; CDR3: CASSVNRADTQYF; DNA: TGTGCCAGCAGCGTAAATAGGGCAGATACGCAGTATTTT
D: .; V: TRBV9; J: TRBJ1-2; size: .; length: 16; CDR3: CASSVTGEGRHYGYTF; DNA: TGTGCCAGCAGCGTAACCGGGGAGGGCAGGCACTATGGCTACACCTTC
D: TRBD1; V: TRBV10-3; J: TRBJ1-1; size: .; length: 14; CDR3: CAISETQGLIEAFF; DNA: TGTGCCATCAGCGAAACACAGGGGTTGATTGAAGCTTTCTTT
D: .; V: TRBV2; J: TRBJ2-5; size: .; length: 13; CDR3: CASTDLGQETQYF; DNA: TGTGCCAGCACAGATCTAGGCCAAGAGACCCAGTACTTC
D: TRBD2; V: TRBV7-2; J: TRBJ2-3; size: .; length: 15; CDR3: CASSPGLAVTDTQYF; DNA: TGTGCCAGCAGCCCGGGACTAGCGGTGACAGATACGCAGTATTTT
D: TRBD2; V: TRBV5-1; J: TRBJ2-1; size: .; length: 15; CDR3: CASSLEASGGHEQFF; DNA: TGCGCCAGCAGCTTGGAGGCTAGCGGGGGCCATGAGCAGTTCTTC
D: .; V: TRBV9; J: TRBJ1-3; size: .; length: 15; CDR3: CASSVNPDSGNTIYF; DNA: TGTGCCAGCAGCGTAAATCCGGACAGCGGAAACACCATATATTTT
D: .; V: TRBV10-3; J: TRBJ2-5; size: .; length: 13; CDR3: CAIRGEGRETQYF; DNA: TGTGCCATCAGGGGAGAAGGACGGGAGACCCAGTACTTC
D: .; V: TRBV5-6; J: TRBJ1-3; size: .; length: 12; CDR3: CASSLSGNTIYF; DNA: TGTGCCAGCAGCTTGAGTGGAAACACCATATATTTT
D: .; V: TRBV6-6; J: TRBJ1-5; size: .; length: 15; CDR3: CASTKQGNSNQPQHF; DNA: TGTGCCAGCACTAAACAGGGAAATAGCAATCAGCCCCAGCATTTT